This entry lists 17 T cell receptor beta chains sequenced from one sample in a study of T cell repertoires in cytomegalovirus infection. TCRdb redid the calling of the reads with MiXCR, one entry per CDR3 protein. Of 650,000 to 850,000 distinct CDR3 sequences listed, 29% were seen once; the top ten hold around 14%. Their antigen targets remain unknown. Sample: cultured CD8+ T cells from PBMCs, taken from culture after CMV antigen stimulation. The receptor source for this set is a human donor in good health (CMV status not recorded). Some clones in this sample may be carry-over from other donors' samples.

The V gene is TRBV27, the J gene TRBJ1-2; 10 bases line up with TRBD1. V lost 8 bases, J lost 9 bases, and 12 bases stayed unmatched. The length of the CDR3 is 14 residues. Germline V CDR1 and CDR2: MNHEY, SMNVEV (reference sequence). In DNA form, the CDR3 reads TGTGCCAGCCAATCACCGGGACAGGGGCGAAGCTACACCTTC. The encoded protein is CASQSPGQGRSYTF.

The CDR3 protein is CASSLPSLNTGELFF. CDR3 in DNA: TGTGCCAGCAGCTTACCCTCATTGAACACCGGGGAGCTGTTTTTT. The chain has TRBV11-1 and TRBJ2-2; D gene ambiguous. This CDR3 spans 15 amino acids. Trimming took off 2 bases at V and 1 base at J, with 8 bases between the two ends. Germline V gene sequence: CDR1 SGHAT, CDR2 FQDESV (reference sequence).

The chain combines TRBV6-2 or TRBV6-3 with TRBJ2-3; 8 positions agree with TRBD2. CDR1 MNHEY and CDR2 SVGEGT come from the germline V gene. With V trimmed by 7 bases and J by 0 bases, 3 bases remained unmatched. This CDR3 has 14 amino acids. The CDR3 sequence: CASNSGISTDTQYF. The CDR3 bases are TGTGCCAGCAATAGCGGGATAAGCACAGATACGCAGTATTTT.

This clonotype has only a few counts. The chain combines TRBV4-2 with TRBJ2-1; a weak D match, TRBD2 (6 bases). Germline loops: CDR1 LGHNA, CDR2 YNFKEQ. Trimming took off 4 bases at V and 4 bases at J, with 17 bases between the two ends. The CDR3 sequence is 16 residues long. CDR3 amino acids: CASSPSGGTNYNEQFF. The CDR3 DNA is TGTGCCAGCAGCCCTTCCGGCGGGACGAATTACAATGAGCAGTTCTTC.

Many counts were recorded for this clonotype. The rearrangement joins TRBV4-3 to TRBJ1-3; D is unresolved. CDR1 and CDR2 (germline): LGHNA, YSLEER. Trimming pared 0 bases from V and 2 bases from J, leaving 11 bases between. The CDR3 has 16 residues. CDR3 sequence (DNA): TGCGCCAGCAGCCAAGATACGAGTTTAACTGGAAACACCATATATTTT. As protein: CASSQDTSLTGNTIYF.

The chain has TRBV7-6 and TRBJ2-4; 8 positions match TRBD1. Germline CDR1 and CDR2: SGHVS and FNYEAQ. J lost 7 bases, V lost 1 base, and 6 bases had no gene match. The CDR3 spans 15 residues. Here the CDR3 DNA reads TGTGCCAGCAGCTTAGTGCTGGACAGGGAGAACATTCAGTACTTC. Protein: CASSLVLDRENIQYF.

The chain couples TRBV28 to TRBJ2-2; 7 bases match TRBD1. CDR1 is MDHEN, CDR2 SYDVKM, per germline. This CDR3 is 14 amino acids long. V lost 5 bases to trimming and J lost 5 bases; unmatched junction nucleotides: 5. The DNA for the CDR3 is TGTGCCAGCAGTGTTGGGACAGTAACCGGGGAGCTGTTTTTT. Translating it yields CASSVGTVTGELFF.

The rearrangement links TRBV7-9 to TRBJ2-1, with 7 bases matching TRBD1. The germline V gene encodes CDR1 SEHNR and CDR2 FQNEAQ (reference sequence). The CDR3 is made up of 14 amino acids. With 6 bases clipped from V and 5 bases from J, the junction kept 7 bases outside the gene matches. For the CDR3, the DNA is TGTGCCAGCAGAAGACAGGGTGCCCACAATGAGCAGTTCTTC. Protein: CASRRQGAHNEQFF.

CDR3 bases: TGTGCCACCTCACTACCGTCATCGGGGATGACTAGCAGGGTCCACGAGCAGTACGTC. Translation gives CATSLPSSGMTSRVHEQYV. The chain has TRBV7-3 and TRBJ2-7; 7 bases are a match to TRBD2. The germline V gene encodes CDR1 SGHTA and CDR2 FQGTGA. Trimming at V came to 10 bases and at J to 5 bases, leaving 29 bases not matched to a gene. This CDR3 contains 19 residues.

This clonotype was seen a few times. This chain uses TRBV5-6 with TRBJ2-5; TRBD1 matches 8 bases. This CDR3 region has 14 residues. Germline trimming cut 4 bases from V and 2 bases from J; bases unmatched to any gene: 4. From germline, CDR1 is SGHDT and CDR2 YYEEEE. CDR3 coding DNA: TGTGCCAGCAGCCCAGGGGGCCCTCAAGAGACCCAGTACTTC. Protein: CASSPGGPQETQYF.

V usage is TRBV18 and J usage is TRBJ2-7, with 8 positions matching TRBD1. This CDR3 has 13 residues. V was pared by 5 bases and J by 3 bases, with 3 bases of the junction left unmatched. Germline V gene data show CDR1 as KGHSH and CDR2 as LQKENI. The CDR3 is CASSDRGDYEQYV. The CDR3 DNA is TGTGCCAGCTCAGACAGGGGCGACTACGAGCAGTACGTC.

This clonotype appeared many times. The rearrangement links TRBV5-8 to TRBJ2-1, with D possibly TRBD1 on 6 matching bases. The CDR3 sequence is 12 residues long. V was clipped by 4 bases and J by 8 bases, with 10 bases between them. CDR1 is SGHTS and CDR2 is YDEGEE in the germline V gene. The DNA for the CDR3 is TGTGCCAGCAGCCCGGACAGCGATGAGCAGTTCTTC. It specifies CASSPDSDEQFF. Filled out from reference TRBV5-8 and TRBJ2-1, the complete variable domain reads EAGVTQSPTHLIKTRGQQATLRCSPISGHTSVYWYQQALGLGLQFLLWYDEGEERNRGNFPPRFSGRQFPNYSSELNVNALELEDSALYLCASSPDSDEQFFGPGTRLTVL.

This clonotype was detected only a few times. V gene TRBV19 combines with J gene TRBJ2-6; 8 bases map to TRBD2. The ends lost 4 bases at V and 0 bases at J; junction bases unmatched: 11. CDR3 length: 19 amino acids. Germline-derived CDR1 and CDR2 are LNHDA and SQIVND (reference sequence). In nucleotides, the CDR3 is TGTGCCAGTAGTACCCCCGGGACTAGAACGAGCTCTGGGGCCAACGTCCTGACTTTC. Encoded protein: CASSTPGTRTSSGANVLTF. Using reference TRBV19 and TRBJ2-6 for the parts outside the CDR3, the full variable domain is DGGITQSPKYLFRKEGQNVTLSCEQNLNHDAMYWYRQDPGQGLRLIYYSQIVNDFQKGDIAEGYSVSREKKESFPLTVTSAQKNPTAFYLCASSTPGTRTSSGANVLTFGAGSRLTVL.

This clonotype was picked up a small number of times. The chain combines TRBV20-1 with TRBJ2-1; 9 bases map to TRBD1. The V gene's germline CDR1 is DFQATT and CDR2 SNEGSKA (reference sequence). With V trimmed by 1 base and J by 3 bases, 7 bases remained unmatched. The CDR3 runs 16 residues. CDR3 loop: CSARVLGTGYYNEQFF. CDR3 sequence (DNA): TGCAGTGCTAGAGTCCTCGGGACAGGGTACTACAATGAGCAGTTCTTC.

This clonotype was counted between two and nine times. The V and J genes are TRBV12-3 or TRBV12-4 and TRBJ2-3, with 9 bases identical to TRBD2. This CDR3 is 14 amino acids long. Trimming cost V 7 bases and J 5 bases; bases outside gene matches: 7. In DNA, the CDR3 is TGTGCCAGCACCGCTGAGCGGGGGGAAGATACGCAGTATTTT. Translated: CASTAERGEDTQYF.

This clonotype was seen more than once but under ten times. The chain combines TRBV27 with TRBJ2-7; weak D call: TRBD1 (6 bases). The CDR3 contains 15 residues. Trimming pared 9 bases from V and 8 bases from J, leaving 26 bases between. Germline loops: CDR1 MNHEY, CDR2 SMNVEV (reference sequence). The CDR3 is CASNKRGPLQGKQYV. CDR3 in DNA: TGTGCCAGTAATAAACGGGGACCGTTACAGGGTAAGCAGTACGTC.

This clonotype was seen more than once but under ten times. This CDR3 is CASRTHGLNTEAFF. In DNA, the CDR3 is TGTGCCAGCCGTACTCACGGATTGAACACTGAAGCTTTCTTT. The V gene is TRBV27, the J gene TRBJ1-1, with D unresolved. In germline, CDR1 is MNHEY, CDR2 SMNVEV (reference sequence). The CDR3 length is 14 residues. V lost 8 bases and J lost 0, with 13 bases in between.